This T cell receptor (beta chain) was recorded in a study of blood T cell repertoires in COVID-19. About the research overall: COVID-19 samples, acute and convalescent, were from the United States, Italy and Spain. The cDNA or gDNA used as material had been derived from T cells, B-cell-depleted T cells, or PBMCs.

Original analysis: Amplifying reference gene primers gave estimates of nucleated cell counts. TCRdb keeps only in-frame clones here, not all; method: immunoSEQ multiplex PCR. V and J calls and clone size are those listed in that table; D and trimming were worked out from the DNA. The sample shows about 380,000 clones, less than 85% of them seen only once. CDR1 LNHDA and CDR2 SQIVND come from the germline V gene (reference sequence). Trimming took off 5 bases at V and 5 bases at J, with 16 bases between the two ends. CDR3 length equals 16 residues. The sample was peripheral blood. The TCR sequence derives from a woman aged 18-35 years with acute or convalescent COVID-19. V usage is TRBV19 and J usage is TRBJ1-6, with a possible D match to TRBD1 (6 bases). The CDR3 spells CASSPRTAPNNSPLHF. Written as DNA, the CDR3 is TGTGCCAGTAGTCCCCGGACAGCCCCAAATAATTCACCCCTCCACTTT. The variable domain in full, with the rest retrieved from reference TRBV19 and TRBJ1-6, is DGGITQSPKYLFRKEGQNVTLSCEQNLNHDAMYWYRQDPGQGLRLIYYSQIVNDFQKGDIAEGYSVSREKKESFPLTVTSAQKNPTAFYLCASSPRTAPNNSPLHFGNGTRLTVT.